This record looks at one T cell receptor beta chain sequence and its context. This record belongs to a study of T cell changes during pregnancy in multiple sclerosis. Profiled with immunoSEQ multiplex PCR; TCRdb holds only in-frame clones, not every one. The sample consists of 30,000 or so clones, 85% to 90% of them appearing once. V gave up 5 bases and J gave up 5 bases; unmatched junction bases: 6. This CDR3 has 16 residues. Germline CDR1 is MGHRA and CDR2 is YSYEKL. The clonotype was recovered from a female donor in good health, enrolled as a control in a pregnancy study. This specimen was CD4+ T cells from peripheral blood mononuclear cells, taken in the first trimester of pregnancy. The rearrangement uses TRBV4-1 and TRBJ2-1, with TRBD2 identical over 13 bases. In nucleotides, the CDR3 is TGCGCCAGCAGCGACACCGGGACTAGCGGGGACAATGAGCAGTTCTTC. This encodes CASSDTGTSGDNEQFF.